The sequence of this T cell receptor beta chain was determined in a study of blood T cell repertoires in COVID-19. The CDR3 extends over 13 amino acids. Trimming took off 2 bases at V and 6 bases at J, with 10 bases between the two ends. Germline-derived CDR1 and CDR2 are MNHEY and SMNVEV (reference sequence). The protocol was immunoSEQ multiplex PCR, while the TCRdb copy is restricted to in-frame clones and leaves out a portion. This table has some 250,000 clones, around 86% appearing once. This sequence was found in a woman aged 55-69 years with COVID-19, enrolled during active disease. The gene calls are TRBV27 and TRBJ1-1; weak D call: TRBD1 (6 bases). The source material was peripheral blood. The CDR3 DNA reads TGTGCCAGCAGTTTAAGGCAGGGGTCTGAAGCTTTCTTT. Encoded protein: CASSLRQGSEAFF.